These T cell receptor beta chains were read from a single sample in a study of T-cell reconstitution after alpha-beta-depleted transplantation in children. TCRdb recomputed calls from the PCR reads with MiXCR, one row per CDR3 protein. The sample contains 200,000 to 250,000 distinct CDR3 sequences, about a tenth of which appear only once. The input for sequencing was PBMCs from the stem cell graft donor, taken from the stem cell graft. These receptors originate from a human donor who donated a stem cell graft to a child with acute lymphoblastic leukemia. CDR3s include the opening cysteine and the closing phenylalanine or tryptophan. D genes are given only for firm matches. The size field is filled for only some rows; it gives once, few, many or a size class.

CDR3nt	CDR3aa	v_gene	j_gene	abundance	d_gene
TGTGCCAGCAGCGAGTTCGGGGCCGCCCGGGGGGAGCAGTACTTC	CASSEFGAARGEQYF	TRBV5-6	TRBJ2-7	few	.
TGTGCAAGTCGCTTAGCGGGGGACAGGGTTTTTGTGGACTATGGCTACACCTTC	CASRLAGDRVFVDYGYTF	TRBV12-2	TRBJ1-2	.	.
TGCGCCAGCAGCTTGGGGCAGAGCGCAGATACGCAGTATTTT	CASSLGQSADTQYF	TRBV5-1	TRBJ2-3	.	.
TGTGCCAGCGGTACGGGCCGCCAAAATGAAAAACTGTTTTTT	CASGTGRQNEKLFF	TRBV14	TRBJ1-4	.	.
TGCGCCAGCAGACTCAGCGGGCAGGGCTACAATGAGCAGTTCTTC	CASRLSGQGYNEQFF	TRBV4-1	TRBJ2-1	many	.
TGTGCCAGCAGCTTAGGGACTAGCGAGGATACGCAGTATTTT	CASSLGTSEDTQYF	TRBV11-2	TRBJ2-3	few	TRBD2
TGCAGTGCTAGAGTCCCAGGGGTAAATCAGCCCCAGCATTTT	CSARVPGVNQPQHF	TRBV20-1	TRBJ1-5	.	.
TGTGCCGGTACCATGAGACTAGCGGGGGTCACGAACACCGGGGAGCTGTTTTTT	CAGTMRLAGVTNTGELFF	TRBV2	TRBJ2-2	.	TRBD2
TGCGCCAGCAGCCTAACATCAGGGTTTCCGGTCGAGCAGTACTTC	CASSLTSGFPVEQYF	TRBV5-1	TRBJ2-7	few	.
TGTGCCAGCAGCTCAGGGGACAGGGTCGCCGGGGAGCTGTTTTTT	CASSSGDRVAGELFF	TRBV7-7	TRBJ2-2	many	TRBD1
TGTGCCAGTACCCTGAGGGGCCCCTCCACCACCGGGGAGCTGTTTTTT	CASTLRGPSTTGELFF	TRBV19	TRBJ2-2	.	.
TGTGCCAGCAGCGCTGGACAGGGTCCCTACGAGCAGTACTTC	CASSAGQGPYEQYF	TRBV7-2	TRBJ2-7	many	TRBD1
TGTGCCAGCAGCCAGACGACAGGGGGGGTTACGCAGTATTTT	CASSQTTGGVTQYF	TRBV3-1	TRBJ2-3	.	TRBD1
TGCGCCAGCAGCATTCCGGGCCCTCACTATGGCTACACCTTC	CASSIPGPHYGYTF	TRBV5-1	TRBJ1-2	few	.
TGCAGTGCCGATCCCGGACTAGCGGGGGGGGGCACAGATACGCAGTATTTT	CSADPGLAGGGTDTQYF	TRBV20-1	TRBJ2-3	few	TRBD2
TGTGCCAGCAGCTTTCGGACAGGGTGGAATGAGCAGTTCTTC	CASSFRTGWNEQFF	TRBV11-2	TRBJ2-1	.	TRBD1
TGTGCCAGCAGCCTCGGGGGTTACAGCTCCTACAATGAGCAGTTCTTC	CASSLGGYSSYNEQFF	TRBV7-2	TRBJ2-1	few	.
TGTGCCAGCAGTGAAACCCCGGTTTTCGATACGCAGTATTTT	CASSETPVFDTQYF	TRBV6-1	TRBJ2-3	.	.
TGCGCCAGCAGCTCCGACAGAGCGACCGGGGAGCTGTTTTTT	CASSSDRATGELFF	TRBV5-1	TRBJ2-2	many	.
TGTGCCAGCAGCTTAGGGGACGGCCCGGAGGGGGTAAATGAGCAGTTCTTC	CASSLGDGPEGVNEQFF	TRBV7-8	TRBJ2-1	few	.
TGCAGTGCTAGAGTCGGGACAGCCACTTACGAGCAGTACTTC	CSARVGTATYEQYF	TRBV20-1	TRBJ2-7	.	TRBD1
TGCGCCAGCAGTGAAGGGGACGCTAACTATGGCTACACCTTC	CASSEGDANYGYTF	TRBV5-1	TRBJ1-2	few	.
TGTGCCACTTCTCGGCAGGCTGTCGCTGAAGCTTTCTTT	CATSRQAVAEAFF	TRBV7-9	TRBJ1-1	.	.
TGTGCCAGCGACCCACTGGGGGCTTCTAGCAATCAGCCCCAGCATTTT	CASDPLGASSNQPQHF	TRBV2	TRBJ1-5	many	.
TGTGCCAGCTCACCCTCGGTCCGGAACACTGAAGCTTTCTTT	CASSPSVRNTEAFF	TRBV18	TRBJ1-1	.	.
TGTGCCAGCTCACCTCGGGTAGGGGACAATGAGCAGTTCTTC	CASSPRVGDNEQFF	TRBV18	TRBJ2-1	few	.
TGCAGTGCTAGAACAGGGACAGCGAACACTGAAGCTTTCTTT	CSARTGTANTEAFF	TRBV20-1	TRBJ1-1	many	TRBD1
TGTGCCAGCAGTGGTCGGACGGCAAATCAGCCCCAGCATTTT	CASSGRTANQPQHF	TRBV6-1	TRBJ1-5	few	.
TGCGCCAGCAGGGACCCTAGGGCAAAGCAGTACTTC	CASRDPRAKQYF	TRBV10-2	TRBJ2-7	few	.
TGTGCCACCAGCAGGACCGACAGGGCGAACACCGGGGAGCTGTTTTTT	CATSRTDRANTGELFF	TRBV15	TRBJ2-2	.	TRBD1
TGTGCCAGCAGCCAATTTGCGGACCAAGAGACCCAGTACTTC	CASSQFADQETQYF	TRBV4-2	TRBJ2-5	many	.
TGTGCCAGCAGCTTACAAGGAATTAGCACAGATACGCAGTATTTT	CASSLQGISTDTQYF	TRBV7-2	TRBJ2-3	many	.
TGTGCCAGCAGACCCGGACGTTCCTCGCCCGACTACGAGCAGTACTTC	CASRPGRSSPDYEQYF	TRBV6-1	TRBJ2-7	few	.
TGCAGCGTAGGGACAGGCGTCTCCTACGAGCAGTACTTC	CSVGTGVSYEQYF	TRBV29-1	TRBJ2-7	few	TRBD1
TGTGCCAGCAGTTATCCCAGAAAGTCACCCCTCCACTTT	CASSYPRKSPLHF	TRBV6-2/TRBV6-3	TRBJ1-6	few	.
TGCGCCAGCAGCCCCCTCCCCAGGGGAAGCTCCTACGAGCAGTACTTC	CASSPLPRGSSYEQYF	TRBV4-1	TRBJ2-7	.	.
TGTGCCAGCAGCTTGTGGGGGGGTTACAATGAGCAGTTCTTC	CASSLWGGYNEQFF	TRBV5-5	TRBJ2-1	.	TRBD2
TGTGCCAGCAGTTACTCACAGGGGGCCTACAATGAGCAGTTCTTC	CASSYSQGAYNEQFF	TRBV6-2/TRBV6-3	TRBJ2-1	many	TRBD1
TGTGCCAGCAGGCTCTCAGACACCGGGGAGCTGTTTTTT	CASRLSDTGELFF	TRBV2	TRBJ2-2	.	.
TGTGCCAGCAGTGTGGTCAGGGAGAACACTGAAGCTTTCTTT	CASSVVRENTEAFF	TRBV6-1	TRBJ1-1	.	.
TGTGCCAGCAGGCCTCCGGGACAGTACTATGGCTACACCTTC	CASRPPGQYYGYTF	TRBV12-3/TRBV12-4	TRBJ1-2	many	TRBD1
TGTGCCAGCAGCCAGCGGGGGGGAGAAACCGGGGAGCTGTTTTTT	CASSQRGGETGELFF	TRBV7-2	TRBJ2-2	few	TRBD2
TGCAGTGCAATTAGACAGGGGCGCTCCTATAATTCACCCCTCCACTTT	CSAIRQGRSYNSPLHF	TRBV20-1	TRBJ1-6	.	TRBD1
TGTGCCAGTGGAAGACAGGGGGCGGGAACTGAAGCTTTCTTT	CASGRQGAGTEAFF	TRBV19	TRBJ1-1	.	TRBD1
TGTGCCAGCAGCTCTTTCGAGCAGTTCTTC	CASSSFEQFF	TRBV11-2	TRBJ2-1	many	.
TGTGCCAGCAGCTTAGCGGTTCTAGCGGGGCGTGGGGAGCAGTACTTC	CASSLAVLAGRGEQYF	TRBV7-2	TRBJ2-7	few	TRBD2
TGTGCCAGCAACAAAAGAGGGGGGGCCGGGGAGCTGTTTTTT	CASNKRGGAGELFF	TRBV12-3/TRBV12-4	TRBJ2-2	.	.
TGTGCCAGCAGCCCTCCGGGACAGGGTCGCTATCGCTACACCTTC	CASSPPGQGRYRYTF	TRBV7-8	TRBJ1-2	.	TRBD1
TGCGCCAGCTTTCGCGACGGCTCCATGGCCACTGAAGCTTTCTTT	CASFRDGSMATEAFF	TRBV5-1	TRBJ1-1	many	.
TGTGCCAGCAGGACTAGCGGGGACGCCCTACATACGCAGTATTTT	CASRTSGDALHTQYF	TRBV27	TRBJ2-3	many	TRBD2
TGTGCCAGCCGAAGGGAACCCGGGAACAGGGGGACTCTTAGCTATGGCTACACCTTC	CASRREPGNRGTLSYGYTF	TRBV25-1	TRBJ1-2	few	TRBD1
TGTGCCAGCGGTCAACAGGGGGCGGAGACTGAAGCTTTCTTT	CASGQQGAETEAFF	TRBV12-3/TRBV12-4	TRBJ1-1	.	TRBD1
TGTGCCAGCAGTTTTTGGGACAGGGGGACTGAGCAGTTCTTC	CASSFWDRGTEQFF	TRBV12-3/TRBV12-4	TRBJ2-1	.	TRBD1
TGTGCCAGCAGCCAGACAGGGAACACCGGGGAGCTGTTTTTT	CASSQTGNTGELFF	TRBV7-6	TRBJ2-2	many	.